Listed here is a single T cell receptor beta chain. The sample originates from a study of blood T cell repertoires in COVID-19. Looking at the study overall: The study drew acute and convalescent COVID-19 samples from the United States, Italy and Spain. Sample material is recorded as cDNA or gDNA derived from T cells, B-cell-depleted T cells, or PBMCs.

Study processing details: Using reference gene primer amplification, nucleated cell counts were estimated. The repertoire was sequenced with immunoSEQ multiplex PCR; TCRdb's copy has only in-frame clones and lacks some. D and trimming were read from the DNA, whereas the V and J calls and clone size are those reported in that table. The sample contains 290,000 or so clones, roughly 85% of which appear only once. Trimming at V came to 4 bases and at J to 4 bases, leaving 3 bases not matched to a gene. This CDR3 contains 15 residues. The germline gives CDR1 LNHDA, CDR2 SQIVND (reference sequence). The chain recombines TRBV19 with TRBJ2-3; 12 bases are a match to TRBD1. This clonotype originated in a man in his fifties or sixties with active or convalescent COVID-19. The material sequenced was peripheral blood. The CDR3 coding sequence is TGTGCCAGTAGTAAGGGACAGGGGGCCTCAGATACGCAGTATTTT. Amino acids: CASSKGQGASDTQYF.